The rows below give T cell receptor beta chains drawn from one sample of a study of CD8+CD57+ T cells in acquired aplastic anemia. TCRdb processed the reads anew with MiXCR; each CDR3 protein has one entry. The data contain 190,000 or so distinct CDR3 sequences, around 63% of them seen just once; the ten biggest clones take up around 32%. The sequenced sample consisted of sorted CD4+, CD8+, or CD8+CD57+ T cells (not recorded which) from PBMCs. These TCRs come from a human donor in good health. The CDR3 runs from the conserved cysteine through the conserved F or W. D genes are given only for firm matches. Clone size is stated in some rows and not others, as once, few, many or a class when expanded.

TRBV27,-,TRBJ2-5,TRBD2,TGTGCCAGCAGTTTATGGGCGGGAGGGCCTGACTTC,CASSLWAGGPDF
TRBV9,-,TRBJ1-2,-,TGTGCCAGCAGCGTAGGCAATAACTATGGCTACACCTTC,CASSVGNNYGYTF
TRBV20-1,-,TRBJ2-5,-,TGCAGTGCTAGGTGGACAGCGAAAGAGACCCAGTACTTC,CSARWTAKETQYF
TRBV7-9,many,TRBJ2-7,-,TGTGCCAGCAGCTCCCGAGCTAGCTACGAGCAGTACTTC,CASSSRASYEQYF
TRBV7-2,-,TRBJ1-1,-,TGTGCCAGCAGCTTAGACCCGGGCGTGAACACTGAAGCTTTCTTT,CASSLDPGVNTEAFF
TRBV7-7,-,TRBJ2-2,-,TGTGCTAGCAGCTTAGGACGGATGATAAACACCGGGGAGCTGTTTTTT,CASSLGRMINTGELFF
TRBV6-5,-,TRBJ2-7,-,TGTGCCAGCAGTTATTCCTACTGGGGATCCTACGAGCAGTACTTC,CASSYSYWGSYEQYF
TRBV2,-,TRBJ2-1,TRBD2,TGTGCCAGCAGTGTTGTAGCGGGAGGTAATGAGCAGTTCTTC,CASSVVAGGNEQFF
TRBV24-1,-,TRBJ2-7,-,TGTGCCACCAGTGACCAGAGCTCCTACGAGCAGTACTTC,CATSDQSSYEQYF
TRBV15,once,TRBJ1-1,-,TGTGCCACCAGCCCGGCGGGGGGGCGCGTGAACACTGAAGCTTTCTTT,CATSPAGGRVNTEAFF
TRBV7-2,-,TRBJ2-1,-,TGTGCCAGCAGCATCGGACCACACAATGAGCAGTTCTTC,CASSIGPHNEQFF
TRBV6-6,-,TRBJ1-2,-,TGTGCCAGCAGTTTGATCCCGGGAGAGGATGGCTACACCTTC,CASSLIPGEDGYTF